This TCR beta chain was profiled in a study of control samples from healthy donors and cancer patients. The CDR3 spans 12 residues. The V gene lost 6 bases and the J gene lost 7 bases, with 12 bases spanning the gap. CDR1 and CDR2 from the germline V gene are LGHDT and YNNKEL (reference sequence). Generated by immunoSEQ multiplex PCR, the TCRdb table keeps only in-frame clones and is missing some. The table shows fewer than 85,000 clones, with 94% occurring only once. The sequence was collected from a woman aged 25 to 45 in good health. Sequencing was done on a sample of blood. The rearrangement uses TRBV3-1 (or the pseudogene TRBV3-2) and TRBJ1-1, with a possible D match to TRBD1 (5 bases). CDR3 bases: TGTGCCAGCAGACGACAGCCGAATGAAGCTTTCTTT. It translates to CASRRQPNEAFF.